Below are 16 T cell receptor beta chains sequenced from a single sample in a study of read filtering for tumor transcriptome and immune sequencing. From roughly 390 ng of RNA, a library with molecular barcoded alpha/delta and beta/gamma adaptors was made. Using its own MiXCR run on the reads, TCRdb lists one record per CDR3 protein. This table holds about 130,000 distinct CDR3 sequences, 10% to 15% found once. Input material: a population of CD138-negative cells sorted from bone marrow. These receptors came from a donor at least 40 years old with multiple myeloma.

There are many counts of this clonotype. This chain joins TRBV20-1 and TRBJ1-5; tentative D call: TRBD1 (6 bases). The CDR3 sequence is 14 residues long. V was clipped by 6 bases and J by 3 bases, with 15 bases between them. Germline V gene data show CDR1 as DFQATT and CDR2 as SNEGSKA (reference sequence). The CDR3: CSALVAGVNQPQHF. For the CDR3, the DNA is TGCAGTGCCCTTGTGGCAGGGGTCAATCAGCCCCAGCATTTT.

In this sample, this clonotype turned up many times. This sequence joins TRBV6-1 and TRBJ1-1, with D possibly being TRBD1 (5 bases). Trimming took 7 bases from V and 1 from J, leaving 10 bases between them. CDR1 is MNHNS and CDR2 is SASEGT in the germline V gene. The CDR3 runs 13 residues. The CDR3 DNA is TGTGCCAGCAAGGGCAGGGCGAACACTGAAGCTTTCTTT. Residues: CASKGRANTEAFF.

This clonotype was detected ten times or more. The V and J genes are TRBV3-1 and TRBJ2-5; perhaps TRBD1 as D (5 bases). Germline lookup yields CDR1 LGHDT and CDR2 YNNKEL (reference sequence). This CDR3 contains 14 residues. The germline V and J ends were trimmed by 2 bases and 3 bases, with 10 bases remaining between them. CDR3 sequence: CASSQNRLEETQYF. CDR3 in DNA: TGTGCCAGCAGCCAAAACAGGCTTGAAGAGACCCAGTACTTC.

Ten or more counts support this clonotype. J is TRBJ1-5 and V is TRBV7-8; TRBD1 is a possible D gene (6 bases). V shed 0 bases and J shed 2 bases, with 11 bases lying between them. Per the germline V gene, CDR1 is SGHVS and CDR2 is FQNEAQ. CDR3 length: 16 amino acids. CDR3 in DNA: TGTGCCAGCAGCTTAGCCACGACAGGAGGCAATCAGCCCCAGCATTTT. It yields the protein CASSLATTGGNQPQHF.

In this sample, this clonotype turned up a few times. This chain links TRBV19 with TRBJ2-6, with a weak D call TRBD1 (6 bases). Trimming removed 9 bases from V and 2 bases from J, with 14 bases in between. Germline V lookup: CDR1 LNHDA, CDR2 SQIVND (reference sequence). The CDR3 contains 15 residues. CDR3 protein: CASTPGHPGANVLTF. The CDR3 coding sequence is TGTGCCAGCACACCGGGACACCCTGGGGCCAACGTCCTGACTTTC.

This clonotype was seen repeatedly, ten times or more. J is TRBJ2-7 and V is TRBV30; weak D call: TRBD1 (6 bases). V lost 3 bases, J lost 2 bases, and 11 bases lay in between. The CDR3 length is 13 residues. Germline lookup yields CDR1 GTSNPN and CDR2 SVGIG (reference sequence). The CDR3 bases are TGTGCCTGGAGACTGGGACAACCCTACGAGCAGTACTTC. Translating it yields CAWRLGQPYEQYF.

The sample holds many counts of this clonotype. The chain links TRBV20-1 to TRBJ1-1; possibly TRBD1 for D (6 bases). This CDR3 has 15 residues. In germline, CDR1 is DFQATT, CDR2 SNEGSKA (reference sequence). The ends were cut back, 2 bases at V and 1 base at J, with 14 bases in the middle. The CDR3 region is CSARLPGHKNTEAFF. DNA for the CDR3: TGCAGTGCTAGACTGCCGGGACACAAGAACACTGAAGCTTTCTTT.

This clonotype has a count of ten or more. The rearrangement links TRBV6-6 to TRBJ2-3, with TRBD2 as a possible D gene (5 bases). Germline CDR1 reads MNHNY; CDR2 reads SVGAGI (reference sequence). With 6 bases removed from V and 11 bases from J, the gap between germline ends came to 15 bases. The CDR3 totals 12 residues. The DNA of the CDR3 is TGTGCCAGCAGCAGTGACTACGAGGTGCAGTATTTT. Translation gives CASSSDYEVQYF.

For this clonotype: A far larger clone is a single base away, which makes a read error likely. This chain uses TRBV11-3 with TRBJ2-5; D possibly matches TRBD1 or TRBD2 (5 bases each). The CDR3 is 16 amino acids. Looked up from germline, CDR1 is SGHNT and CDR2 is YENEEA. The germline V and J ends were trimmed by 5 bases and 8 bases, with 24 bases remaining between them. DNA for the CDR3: TGTGCCAGCAGCCACTTCCTGGGGACGTATCGAGGAACCCAGTACTTC. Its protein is CASSHFLGTYRGTQYF.

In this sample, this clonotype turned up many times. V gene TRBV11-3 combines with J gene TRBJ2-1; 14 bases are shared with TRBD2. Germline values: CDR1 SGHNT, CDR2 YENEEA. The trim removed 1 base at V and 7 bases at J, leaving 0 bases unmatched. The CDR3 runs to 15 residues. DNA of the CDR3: TGTGCCAGCAGCTTAGGGACTAGCGGGGGGAATGAGCAGTTCTTC. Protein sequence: CASSLGTSGGNEQFF.

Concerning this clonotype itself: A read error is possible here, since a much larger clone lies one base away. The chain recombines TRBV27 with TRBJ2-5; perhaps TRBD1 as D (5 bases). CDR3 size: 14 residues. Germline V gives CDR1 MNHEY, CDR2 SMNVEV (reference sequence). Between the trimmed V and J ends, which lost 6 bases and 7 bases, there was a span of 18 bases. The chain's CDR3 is CASSRAGPKGTQYF. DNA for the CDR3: TGTGCCAGCAGCAGGGCTGGACCCAAAGGGACCCAGTACTTC.

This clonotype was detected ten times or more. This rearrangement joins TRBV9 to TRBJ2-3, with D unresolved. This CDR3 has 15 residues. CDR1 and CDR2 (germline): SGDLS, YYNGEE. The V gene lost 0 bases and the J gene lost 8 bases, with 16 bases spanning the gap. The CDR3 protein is CASSVVSTGQGTQYF. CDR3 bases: TGTGCCAGCAGCGTAGTATCCACGGGCCAAGGTACGCAGTATTTT.

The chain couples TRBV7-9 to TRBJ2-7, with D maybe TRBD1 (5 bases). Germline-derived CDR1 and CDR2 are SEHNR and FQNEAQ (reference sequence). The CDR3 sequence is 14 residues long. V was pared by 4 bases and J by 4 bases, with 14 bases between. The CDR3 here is CASSSSSSGYEQYF. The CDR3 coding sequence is TGTGCCAGCAGCTCCTCCTCCTCAGGGTACGAGCAGTACTTC.

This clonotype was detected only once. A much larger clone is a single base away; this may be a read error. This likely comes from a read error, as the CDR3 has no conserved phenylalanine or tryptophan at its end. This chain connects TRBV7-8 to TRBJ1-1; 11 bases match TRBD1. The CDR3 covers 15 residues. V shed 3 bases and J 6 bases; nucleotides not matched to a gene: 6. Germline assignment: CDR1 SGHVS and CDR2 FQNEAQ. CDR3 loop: CASSFSGTGGSEAFL. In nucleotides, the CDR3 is TGTGCCAGCAGCTTCTCCGGGACAGGGGGTTCTGAAGCTTTCCTT.

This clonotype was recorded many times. CDR3 region: CASSVGQLRTNEKLFF. The CDR3 DNA is TGTGCCAGCAGTGTGGGGCAACTCCGAACTAATGAAAAACTGTTTTTT. This chain links TRBV2 with TRBJ1-4; a possible D gene is TRBD1 (5 bases). From germline, CDR1 is SNHLY and CDR2 FYNNEI. This CDR3 is 16 amino acids long. V was clipped by 4 bases and J by 1 base, with 13 bases between them.

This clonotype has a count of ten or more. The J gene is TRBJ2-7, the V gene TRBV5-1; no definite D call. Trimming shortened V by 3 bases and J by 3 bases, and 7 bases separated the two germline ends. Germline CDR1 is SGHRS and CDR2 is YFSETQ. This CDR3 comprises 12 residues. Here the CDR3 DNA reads TGCGCCAGCAGCTCCCAGAGCTACGAGCAGTACTTC. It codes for CASSSQSYEQYF.